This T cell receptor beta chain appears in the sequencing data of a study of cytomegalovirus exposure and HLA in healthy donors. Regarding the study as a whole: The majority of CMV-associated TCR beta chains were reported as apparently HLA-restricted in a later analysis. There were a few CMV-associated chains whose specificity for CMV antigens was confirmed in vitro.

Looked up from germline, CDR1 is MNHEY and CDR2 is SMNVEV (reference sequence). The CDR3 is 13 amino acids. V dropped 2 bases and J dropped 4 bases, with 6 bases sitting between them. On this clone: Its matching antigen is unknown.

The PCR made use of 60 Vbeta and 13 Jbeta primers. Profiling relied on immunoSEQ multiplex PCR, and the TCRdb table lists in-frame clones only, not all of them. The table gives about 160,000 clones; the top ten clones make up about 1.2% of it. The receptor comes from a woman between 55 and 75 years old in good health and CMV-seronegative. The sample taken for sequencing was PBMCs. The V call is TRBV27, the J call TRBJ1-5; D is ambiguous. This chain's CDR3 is CASSLRGNQPQHF. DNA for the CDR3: TGTGCCAGCAGTTTACGAGGGAATCAGCCCCAGCATTTT.